This paragraph reports one TCR beta chain. Its specificity is unknown. Trimming left V 3 bases short and J 0 bases short, with 6 bases between. The length of the CDR3 is 14 residues. Germline CDR1 reads LGHNA; CDR2 reads YSLEER. The data derive from a study of beta chain features in type 1 diabetes. Study outcomes and limitations: Naive, central memory and Treg TCRB repertoires seemed to resemble each other more closely in patients than they did in healthy donors.

TCRB transcripts that were expressed got sequenced, as all of the isolated RNA had been reverse transcribed. The assay was immunoSEQ multiplex PCR, and TCRdb's table has in-frame clones only and misses some. The sample lists roughly 400,000 clones, 11% to 15% occurring once. This receptor was taken from a young man in good health. Sequenced input: naive CD4+ T cells from blood. V is TRBV4-3 and J is TRBJ2-1; tentatively, D is TRBD1 (5 bases). CDR3 sequence (DNA): TGCGCCAGCAGCCAGGACACCTCCTACAATGAGCAGTTCTTC. The encoded protein is CASSQDTSYNEQFF.